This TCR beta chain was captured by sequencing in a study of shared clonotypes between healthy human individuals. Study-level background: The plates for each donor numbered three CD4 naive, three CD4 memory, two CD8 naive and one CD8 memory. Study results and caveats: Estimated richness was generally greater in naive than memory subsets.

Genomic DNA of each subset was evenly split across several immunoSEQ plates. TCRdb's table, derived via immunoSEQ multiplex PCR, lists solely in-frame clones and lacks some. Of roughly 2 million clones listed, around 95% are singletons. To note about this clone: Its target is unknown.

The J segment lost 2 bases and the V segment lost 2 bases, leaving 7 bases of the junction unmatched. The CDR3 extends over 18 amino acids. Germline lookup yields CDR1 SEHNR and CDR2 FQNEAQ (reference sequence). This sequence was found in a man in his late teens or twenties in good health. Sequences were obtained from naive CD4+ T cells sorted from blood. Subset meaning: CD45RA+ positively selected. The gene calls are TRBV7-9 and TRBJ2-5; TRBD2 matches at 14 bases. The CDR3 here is CASSLRLAGGLKQETQYF. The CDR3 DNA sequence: TGTGCCAGCAGCTTACGACTAGCGGGAGGGCTGAAGCAAGAGACCCAGTACTTC.